This T cell receptor (beta chain) was recorded in a study of shared clonotypes between healthy human individuals. Whole-study results and caveats: Naive subsets typically showed greater estimated richness than memory subsets.

The junction had 10 bases not matched to a gene; V was cut back by 6 bases and J by 0 bases. The germline gives CDR1 MDHEN, CDR2 SYDVKM. CDR3 length: 17 residues. Of note for this clone: Its antigen is not identified.

TCRdb's copy holds only in-frame clones and misses some; the assay was immunoSEQ multiplex PCR. This sample has millions of clones; over 85% occur once, and the top ten carry about 0.13%. The material sequenced was naive CD4+ T cells sorted from blood. Subset specified: CD45RA+ positively selected. This TCR derives from a young man in good health. The V call is TRBV28, the J call TRBJ1-5, with 8 bases aligning to TRBD1. CDR3 bases: TGTGCCAGCAGCGCCGGGACAGGAAGATATAGCAATCAGCCCCAGCATTTT. It is translated as CASSAGTGRYSNQPQHF.